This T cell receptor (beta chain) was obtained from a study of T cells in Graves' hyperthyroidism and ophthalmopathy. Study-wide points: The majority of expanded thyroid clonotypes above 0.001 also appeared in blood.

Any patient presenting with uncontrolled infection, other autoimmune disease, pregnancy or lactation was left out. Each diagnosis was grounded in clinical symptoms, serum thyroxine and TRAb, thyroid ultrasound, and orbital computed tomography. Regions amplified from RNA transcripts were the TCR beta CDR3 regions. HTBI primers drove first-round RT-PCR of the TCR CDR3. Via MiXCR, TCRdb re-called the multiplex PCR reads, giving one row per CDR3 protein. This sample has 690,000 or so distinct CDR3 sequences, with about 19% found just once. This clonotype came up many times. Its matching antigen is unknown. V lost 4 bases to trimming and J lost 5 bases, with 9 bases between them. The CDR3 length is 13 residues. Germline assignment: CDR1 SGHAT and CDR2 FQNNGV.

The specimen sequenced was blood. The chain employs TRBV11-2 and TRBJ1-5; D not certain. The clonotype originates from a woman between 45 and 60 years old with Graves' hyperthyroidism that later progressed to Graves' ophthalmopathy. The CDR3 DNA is TGTGCCAGCAGCTACGACCGAGATCAGCCCCAGCATTTT. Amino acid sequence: CASSYDRDQPQHF.